These 20 T cell receptor beta chains were sequenced from one sample in a study of cytomegalovirus exposure and HLA in healthy donors. Use of 60 Vbeta and 13 Jbeta primers characterized the PCR. Some clones are missing from TCRdb's copy, which holds only in-frame ones; the method was immunoSEQ multiplex PCR. The sample lists 75,000 or so clones, 60% to 75% occurring once. Sequencing was performed on PBMCs. All receptors come from a man in his forties in good health and CMV-seropositive.

This clone was seen only once. The V gene is TRBV25-1, the J gene TRBJ2-2; D is perhaps TRBD2 (6 bases). The V end was cut by 6 bases, the J end by 2 bases, with 10 bases between. The CDR3 sequence is 14 residues long. The germline gives CDR1 MGHDK, CDR2 SYGVNS. The CDR3 DNA reads as TGTGCCAGCAGCCGGGACTCCAACACCGGGGAGCTGTTTTTT. It encodes CASSRDSNTGELFF.

V usage is TRBV6-5 and J usage is TRBJ1-4; TRBD1 aligns across 10 bases. Germline V gene sequence: CDR1 MNHEY, CDR2 SVGAGI. The V gene end was trimmed by 6 bases and the J gene end by 6 bases; junction bases not matched to a gene: 4. The CDR3 spans 14 residues. The CDR3 region has the DNA TGTGCCAGCAGGACAGGGGGCGGGGATGAAAAACTGTTTTTT. Protein product: CASRTGGGDEKLFF.

The CDR3, as DNA: TGTGCCAGCACCCCCGGTGCGGGACAGCACTACGAGCAGTACTTC. Translation gives CASTPGAGQHYEQYF. The chain carries TRBV6-5 and TRBJ2-7; possibly TRBD1 for D (7 bases). This CDR3 region has 15 residues. Trimming left V 7 bases short and J 3 bases short, with 19 bases between. Germline V gene data show CDR1 as MNHEY and CDR2 as SVGAGI.

The chain links TRBV6-6 to TRBJ1-1; a possible D gene is TRBD1 (5 bases). The CDR3 is 12 residues long. The V gene's germline CDR1 is MNHNY and CDR2 SVGAGI (reference sequence). This chain's CDR3 is CAGAAGNTEAFF. The DNA of the CDR3 is TGTGCTGGGGCAGCGGGAAACACTGAAGCTTTCTTT.

The J gene is TRBJ1-5, the V gene TRBV18; D possibly corresponds to TRBD1 (5 bases). This CDR3 has 16 residues. Germline CDR1 and CDR2: KGHSH and LQKENI. Trimming took 3 bases from V and 3 from J, leaving 15 bases between them. CDR3 loop: CASSPLPTVNNQPQHF. In nucleotides, the CDR3 is TGTGCCAGCTCACCGCTCCCGACAGTGAACAATCAGCCCCAGCATTTT. Full variable domain (outside the CDR3, taken from reference TRBV18 and TRBJ1-5): NAGVMQNPRHLVRRRGQEARLRCSPMKGHSHVYWYRQLPEEGLKFMVYLQKENIIDESGMPKERFSAEFPKEGPSILRIQQVVRGDSAAYFCASSPLPTVNNQPQHFGDGTRLSIL.

The J gene is TRBJ2-3, the V gene TRBV9; 9 nucleotides line up with TRBD2. The CDR3 extends over 14 amino acids. The V segment lost 0 bases and the J segment 9 bases; nucleotides outside the gene matches: 5. Germline CDR1 reads SGDLS; CDR2 reads YYNGEE. The CDR3 reads CASSVEGAGGTQYF. CDR3 sequence (DNA): TGTGCCAGCAGCGTAGAGGGAGCGGGGGGAACGCAGTATTTT.

The chain has TRBV5-4 and TRBJ2-7; a weak D match, TRBD2 (7 bases). CDR3 length equals 14 residues. V dropped 0 bases and J dropped 6 bases, with 13 bases sitting between them. From germline, CDR1 is SGHNT and CDR2 YYREEE (reference sequence). CDR3 coding DNA: TGTGCCAGCAGCTTGGGACACGGGGGGCTCGAGCAGTACTTC. This sequence encodes CASSLGHGGLEQYF.

V gene TRBV6-1 combines with J gene TRBJ2-7; possibly TRBD2 for D (6 bases). The CDR3 extends over 14 amino acids. V lost 6 bases to trimming and J lost 2 bases, with 14 bases between them. CDR1 and CDR2 (germline): MNHNS, SASEGT. The CDR3 protein is CASSLRAGTYEQYF. In DNA, the CDR3 is TGTGCCAGCAGCCTTAGAGCGGGCACCTACGAGCAGTACTTC.

The chain links TRBV5-1 to TRBJ1-3; tentative D call: TRBD1 (5 bases). The CDR3 runs to 16 residues. Trimming left V 5 bases short and J 0 bases short, with 15 bases between. CDR1 and CDR2 from the germline V gene are SGHRS and YFSETQ. The DNA for the CDR3 is TGCGCCAGCAGAGAAGGACGGACACACTCTGGAAACACCATATATTTT. Its translation: CASREGRTHSGNTIYF.

The V and J genes are TRBV15 and TRBJ2-3, with TRBD2 identical over 9 bases. CDR3 length: 15 amino acids. Trimming at V came to 2 bases and at J to 5 bases, leaving 5 bases not matched to a gene. Germline V gene data show CDR1 as LNHNV and CDR2 as YYDKDF (reference sequence). The CDR3 sequence: CATSRSFSGGDTQYF. CDR3 coding DNA: TGTGCCACCAGCAGATCCTTTAGCGGGGGAGATACGCAGTATTTT. Full variable domain (missing parts from reference TRBV15 and TRBJ2-3): DAMVIQNPRYQVTQFGKPVTLSCSQTLNHNVMYWYQQKSSQAPKLLFHYYDKDFNNEADTPDNFQSRRPNTSFCFLDIRSPGLGDTAMYLCATSRSFSGGDTQYFGPGTRLTVL.

This rearrangement joins TRBV7-9 to TRBJ1-4; 8 bases line up with TRBD1. Germline loops: CDR1 SEHNR, CDR2 FQNEAQ (reference sequence). The CDR3 has 14 amino acids. The trim removed 5 bases at V and 3 bases at J, leaving 2 bases unmatched. CDR3 loop: CASSQGQANEKLFF. The CDR3, as DNA: TGTGCCAGCAGCCAGGGACAGGCTAATGAAAAACTGTTTTTT.

The chain recombines TRBV5-1 with TRBJ1-1; 10 bases agree with TRBD1. The V segment lost 4 bases and the J segment 0 bases; nucleotides outside the gene matches: 3. The CDR3 sequence is 15 residues long. CDR1 and CDR2 from the germline V gene are SGHRS and YFSETQ. The CDR3 sequence: CASSAGTGVNTEAFF. The CDR3 DNA is TGCGCCAGCAGCGCCGGGACAGGGGTGAACACTGAAGCTTTCTTT. The whole variable domain, remainder taken from reference TRBV5-1 and TRBJ1-1, is KAGVTQTPRYLIKTRGQQVTLSCSPISGHRSVSWYQQTPGQGLQFLFEYFSETQRNKGNFPGRFSGRQFSNSRSEMNVSTLELGDSALYLCASSAGTGVNTEAFFGQGTRLTVV.

The V gene is TRBV7-2, the J gene TRBJ1-3; D not resolved. From germline, CDR1 is SGHTA and CDR2 FQGNSA. There are 11 residues in the CDR3. The CDR3 region is CSYKTGNTIYF. The CDR3, as DNA: TGTTCGTACAAAACTGGAAACACCATATATTTT.

The chain combines TRBV7-2 with TRBJ1-6; 7 bases agree with TRBD1. The CDR3 length is 14 residues. Germline assignment: CDR1 SGHTA and CDR2 FQGNSA. Trimming removed 3 bases from V and 10 bases from J; junction bases left unmatched: 6. This CDR3 reads CASSFQGGRSPLHF. For the CDR3, the DNA is TGTGCCAGCAGCTTTCAGGGGGGTAGATCACCCCTCCACTTT. Filled out from reference TRBV7-2 and TRBJ1-6, the complete variable domain reads GAGVSQSPSNKVTEKGKDVELRCDPISGHTALYWYRQSLGQGLEFLIYFQGNSAPDKSGLPSDRFSAERTGGSVSTLTIQRTQQEDSAVYLCASSFQGGRSPLHFGNGTRLTVT.

The rearrangement uses TRBV11-3 and TRBJ2-7; tentatively, D is TRBD2 (6 bases). This CDR3 region has 18 residues. V lost 5 bases and J 4 bases, leaving 27 bases between the germline ends. Germline-derived CDR1 and CDR2 are SGHNT and YENEEA. The DNA for the CDR3 is TGTGCCAGCAGCGGGGGATTGGAGTGGCGGGGTTTAAGGTACGAGCAGTACTTC. As protein: CASSGGLEWRGLRYEQYF.

This clone has just a few counts. The rearrangement links TRBV25-1 to TRBJ2-2; TRBD1 agrees at 9 bases. The V gene end was trimmed by 2 bases and the J gene end by 6 bases; junction bases not matched to a gene: 4. The CDR3 spans 15 residues. Germline CDR1 MGHDK, CDR2 SYGVNS. The CDR3 nucleotides read TGTGCCAGCAGTGAAATAGACAGGGGGGCCGGGGAGCTGTTTTTT. Encoded protein: CASSEIDRGAGELFF. Full variable domain (rest looked up from reference TRBV25-1 and TRBJ2-2): EADIYQTPRYLVIGTGKKITLECSQTMGHDKMYWYQQDPGMELHLIHYSYGVNSTEKGDLSSESTVSRIRTEHFPLTLESARPSHTSQYLCASSEIDRGAGELFFGEGSRLTVL.

The chain couples TRBV6-5 to TRBJ2-7; D gene ambiguous. The CDR3 length is 13 residues. Germline CDR1 is MNHEY and CDR2 is SVGAGI. V lost 9 bases and J lost 2, with 14 bases in between. The CDR3 nucleotides read TGTGCCAGTCGCCAGGTTTCAGCCTACGAGCAGTACTTC. Protein product: CASRQVSAYEQYF.

The V gene is TRBV5-8, the J gene TRBJ1-1; weak D call: TRBD1 (5 bases). Germline assignment: CDR1 SGHTS and CDR2 YDEGEE. V was pared by 7 bases and J by 11 bases, with 18 bases between. The CDR3 runs to 12 residues. The CDR3 region is CASGATEVSAFF. The CDR3 region has the DNA TGTGCCAGCGGGGCCACAGAGGTATCCGCTTTCTTT.

V usage is TRBV5-4 and J usage is TRBJ2-4; weak D call: TRBD1 (6 bases). V lost 2 bases and J lost 0, with 12 bases in between. The germline gives CDR1 SGHNT, CDR2 YYREEE (reference sequence). The CDR3 totals 16 residues. The CDR3 DNA reads TGTGCCAGCAGCTTCAGGGGAGACCTAGCCAAAAACATTCAGTACTTC. Protein product: CASSFRGDLAKNIQYF.

Only one count was recorded for this clone. The chain carries TRBV11-2 and TRBJ2-3, with a possible D match to TRBD1 (6 bases). The ends were cut back, 0 bases at V and 4 bases at J, with 8 bases in the middle. In germline, CDR1 is SGHAT, CDR2 FQNNGV. The CDR3 is 14 amino acids. CDR3: CASSLDPGADTQYF. The DNA of the CDR3 is TGTGCCAGCAGCTTAGACCCAGGGGCAGATACGCAGTATTTT.